This T cell receptor (beta chain) was obtained from a study of cytomegalovirus exposure and HLA in healthy donors. CDR1 and CDR2 from the germline V gene are SGHRS and YFSETQ. The V end was cut by 1 base, the J end by 8 bases, with 9 bases between. There are 12 residues in the CDR3. Both 60 Vbeta primers and 13 Jbeta primers went into the PCR. TCRdb keeps only in-frame clones here, not all; method: immunoSEQ multiplex PCR. The sample includes some 170,000 clones, nearly 80% of them seen just once. Sequenced input: PBMCs. The TCR originated in a man in his forties in good health and CMV-seropositive. The V and J genes are TRBV5-1 and TRBJ1-2; the D gene is possibly TRBD1 (5 bases). DNA for the CDR3: TGCGCCAGCAGCTTGCAGGGTTCGGGCTACACCTTC. It translates to CASSLQGSGYTF.